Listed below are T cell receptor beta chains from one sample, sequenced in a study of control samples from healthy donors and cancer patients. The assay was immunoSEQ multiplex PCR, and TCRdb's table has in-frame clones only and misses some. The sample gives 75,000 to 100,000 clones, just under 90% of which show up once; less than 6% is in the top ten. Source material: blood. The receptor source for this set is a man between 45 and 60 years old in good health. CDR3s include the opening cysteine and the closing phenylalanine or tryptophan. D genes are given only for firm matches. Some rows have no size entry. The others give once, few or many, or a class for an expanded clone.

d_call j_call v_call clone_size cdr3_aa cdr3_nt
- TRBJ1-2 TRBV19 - CASRGTIYGYTF TGTGCCAGTAGGGGGACTATCTATGGCTACACCTTC
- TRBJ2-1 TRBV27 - CASSPQGGRYNEQFF TGTGCCAGCAGTCCCCAAGGGGGAAGGTACAATGAGCAGTTCTTC
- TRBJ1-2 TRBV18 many CASSPLRPAALSVYGYTF TGTGCCAGCTCACCACTCCGTCCAGCCGCCCTTTCTGTCTATGGCTACACCTTC
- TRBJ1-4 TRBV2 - CASSGHAALKGTNEKLFF TGTGCCAGCAGTGGCCACGCCGCGCTCAAGGGAACTAATGAAAAACTGTTTTTT
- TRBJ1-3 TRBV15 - CATSRDRYSGNTIYF TGTGCCACCAGCAGAGATCGGTATTCTGGAAACACCATATATTTT
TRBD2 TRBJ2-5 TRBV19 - CASSMLTGGRGETQYF TGTGCCAGTAGTATGTTGACGGGGGGGCGCGGCGAGACCCAGTACTTC
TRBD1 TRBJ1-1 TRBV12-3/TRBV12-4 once CASSLQGAEAFF TGTGCCAGCAGTCTACAGGGGGCTGAAGCTTTCTTT
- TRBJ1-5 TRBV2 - CASSTARDHQPQHF TGTGCCAGCAGTACAGCAAGGGACCATCAGCCCCAGCATTTT
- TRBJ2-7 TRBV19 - CASSDLSYEQYF TGTGCCAGTAGTGACCTTTCCTACGAGCAGTACTTC
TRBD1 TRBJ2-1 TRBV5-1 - CASSTRQGYEQFF TGCGCCAGCAGCACTAGACAGGGCTATGAGCAGTTCTTC
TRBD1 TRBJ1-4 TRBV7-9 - CASSSRRTDRPNEKLFF TGTGCCAGCAGCTCGAGACGGACGGACAGGCCTAATGAAAAACTGTTTTTT
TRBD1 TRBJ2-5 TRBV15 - CAISRQGGQETQYF TGTGCCATTTCAAGACAGGGGGGGCAAGAGACCCAGTACTTC
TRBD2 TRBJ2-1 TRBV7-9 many CASSSGLFDEQFF TGTGCCAGCAGCTCGGGACTATTCGATGAGCAGTTCTTC
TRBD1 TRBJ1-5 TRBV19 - CASSVGTGAAQPQHF TGTGCCAGTAGTGTTGGGACAGGGGCGGCGCAGCCCCAGCATTTT
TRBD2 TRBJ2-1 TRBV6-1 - CASSEYATSGGGDEQFF TGTGCCAGCAGTGAATACGCGACTAGCGGGGGAGGGGATGAGCAGTTCTTC
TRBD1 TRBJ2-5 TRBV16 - CASSQPKTGGQETQYF TGTGCCAGCAGCCAACCCAAGACAGGGGGACAGGAGACCCAGTACTTC
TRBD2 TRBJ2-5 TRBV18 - CASSWTSGGYQETQYF TGTGCCAGCTCTTGGACTAGCGGGGGGTACCAAGAGACCCAGTACTTC
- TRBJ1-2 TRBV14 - CASRPQGFYGYTF TGTGCCAGCAGACCCCAGGGATTCTATGGCTACACCTTC
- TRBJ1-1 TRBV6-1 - CASSEYTGNTEAFF TGTGCCAGCAGTGAATATACAGGGAACACTGAAGCTTTCTTT
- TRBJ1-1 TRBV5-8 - CASSPGTTYRDEAFF TGTGCCAGCAGCCCGGGGACGACTTATCGGGATGAAGCTTTCTTT
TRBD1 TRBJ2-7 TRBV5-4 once CASSSGTGGRLGEQYF TGTGCCAGCAGCTCAGGAACAGGGGGCAGATTGGGCGAGCAGTACTTC
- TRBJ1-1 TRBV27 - CASSLQVFTEAFF TGTGCCAGCAGTTTACAGGTTTTCACTGAAGCTTTCTTT
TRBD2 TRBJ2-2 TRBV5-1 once CASSEIAGFVGELFF TGCGCCAGCAGCGAGATAGCGGGATTCGTGGGGGAGCTGTTTTTT
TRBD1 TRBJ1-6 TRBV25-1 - CASSEPRGQDSPLHF TGTGCCAGCAGTGAGCCCAGGGGGCAGGATTCACCCCTCCACTTT
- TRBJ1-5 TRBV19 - CASSIPGSTGNQPQHF TGTGCCAGTAGTATTCCAGGGAGTACGGGCAATCAGCCCCAGCATTTT
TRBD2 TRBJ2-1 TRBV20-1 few CSASSSGGANEQFF TGCAGTGCTAGTTCCAGCGGGGGGGCCAATGAGCAGTTCTTC
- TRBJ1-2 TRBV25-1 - CASSESGRGYGYTF TGTGCCAGCAGTGAATCTGGCAGGGGCTATGGCTACACCTTC
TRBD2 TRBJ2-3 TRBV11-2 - CASSPQTSGGPDTQYF TGTGCCAGCAGCCCGCAGACTAGCGGGGGCCCAGATACGCAGTATTTT
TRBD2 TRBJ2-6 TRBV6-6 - CASTEGGSGANVLTF TGTGCCAGCACCGAGGGAGGGTCTGGGGCCAACGTCCTGACTTTC
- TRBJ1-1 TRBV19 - CASSIARQNTEAFF TGTGCCAGTAGTATCGCCAGGCAGAACACTGAAGCTTTCTTT
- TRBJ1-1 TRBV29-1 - CSVEDLKNTEAFF TGCAGCGTTGAAGATCTCAAGAACACTGAAGCTTTCTTT
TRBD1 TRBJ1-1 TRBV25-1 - CASSKQGGSTEAFF TGTGCCAGCAGTAAACAGGGGGGGAGTACTGAAGCTTTCTTT
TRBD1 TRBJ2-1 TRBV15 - CATSSRDRGSDEQFF TGTGCCACCAGCAGCCGGGACAGGGGTTCCGATGAGCAGTTCTTC
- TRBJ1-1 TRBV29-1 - CSVVVREYTEAFF TGCAGCGTTGTTGTCAGGGAGTACACTGAAGCTTTCTTT
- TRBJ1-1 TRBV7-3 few CASSLDGMNTEAFF TGTGCCAGCAGCTTAGACGGAATGAACACTGAAGCTTTCTTT
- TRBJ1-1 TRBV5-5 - CASSLVHKNTEAFF TGTGCCAGCAGCTTGGTCCACAAGAACACTGAAGCTTTCTTT
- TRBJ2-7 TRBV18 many CASSPLSVGGKIEQYF TGTGCCAGCTCACCACTGTCGGTAGGGGGGAAAATCGAGCAGTACTTC
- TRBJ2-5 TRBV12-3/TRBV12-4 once CASSSRTEETQYF TGTGCCAGCAGTTCAAGGACCGAAGAGACCCAGTACTTC
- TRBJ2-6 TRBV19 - CASSRAPASSGANVLTF TGTGCCAGTAGTAGAGCCCCTGCGAGCTCTGGGGCCAACGTCCTGACTTTC